A single sample gave rise to the 8 T cell receptor beta chains below, sequenced in a study of shared clonotypes between healthy human individuals. Clones were sequenced by immunoSEQ multiplex PCR, and TCRdb holds only the in-frame ones, with some missing. The data contain some 1.4 million clones, roughly 96% of them singletons. The specimen sequenced was naive CD4+ T cells sorted from blood. Subset: CD45RA+ positively selected. These TCRs come from a man between 25 and 39 years old in good health.

The chain employs TRBV30 and TRBJ1-1; D uncertain. The germline V gene has CDR1 GTSNPN and CDR2 SVGIG (reference sequence). The CDR3 is 13 residues long. The V gene lost 4 bases and the J gene lost 11 bases, with 20 bases spanning the gap. Here the CDR3 reads CAWTLTGIYGAFF. CDR3 in DNA: TGTGCCTGGACCCTAACGGGAATATATGGGGCTTTCTTT.

The chain has TRBV6-1 and TRBJ2-7; D may be TRBD2 (6 bases). V was cut by 0 bases and J by 0 bases, with 9 bases left in between. This CDR3 has 15 amino acids. Germline values: CDR1 MNHNS, CDR2 SASEGT. The CDR3 protein is CASSEASGLSYEQYF. The CDR3 DNA is TGTGCCAGCAGTGAAGCTAGCGGACTCTCCTACGAGCAGTACTTC.

V and J are TRBV19 and TRBJ2-6; D remains unclear. V was pared by 7 bases and J by 1 base, with 14 bases between. There are 16 residues in the CDR3. Germline CDR1 LNHDA, CDR2 SQIVND (reference sequence). For the CDR3, the DNA is TGTGCCAGTACCCCCTTCGCACGGTCTGGGGCCAACGTCCTGACTTTC. It is translated as CASTPFARSGANVLTF.

The V gene is TRBV7-9, the J gene TRBJ2-5, with 8 bases matching TRBD1. With V trimmed by 5 bases and J by 1 base, 6 bases remained unmatched. The V gene's germline CDR1 is SEHNR and CDR2 FQNEAQ (reference sequence). The CDR3 loop spans 15 amino acids. CDR3 region: CASSQRTGPQETQYF. DNA of the CDR3: TGTGCCAGCAGCCAGAGGACAGGGCCCCAAGAGACCCAGTACTTC.

The chain couples TRBV18 to TRBJ2-6, with D uncertain. Germline CDR1 reads KGHSH; CDR2 reads LQKENI. This CDR3 region has 15 residues. The DNA of the CDR3 is TGTGCGTCCGGGCAGAAGAGCTCTGGGGCCAACGTCCTGACTTTC. This sequence encodes CASGQKSSGANVLTF.

This clone was detected once. The junction does not match germline at one end; this may be a read error. Other DNA sequences within the sample encode an identical CDR3. The V gene is TRBV7-9, the J gene TRBJ1-1; no reliable D call. CDR3 size: 13 residues. Germline loops: CDR1 SEHNR, CDR2 FQNEAQ (reference sequence). For the CDR3, the DNA is TGTGCCAGCAGCTTATTGGTCGACACCGAAGCTTTCTTT. Protein sequence: CASSLLVDTEAFF.

V and J are TRBV7-8 and TRBJ2-2; the match to TRBD2 covers 12 bases. Germline CDR1 is SGHVS and CDR2 is FQNEAQ. V shed 5 bases, J shed 0 bases, and the junction held 7 bases outside the gene matches. This CDR3 region has 18 residues. CDR3 loop: CASSLSGLAGTNTGELFF. CDR3 nucleotide sequence: TGTGCCAGCAGCCTCTCGGGACTAGCGGGCACGAACACCGGGGAGCTGTTTTTT.

The rearrangement links TRBV30 to TRBJ2-1; D is uncertain. V lost 1 base and J 0 bases, leaving 10 bases between the germline ends. The CDR3 is 15 residues long. CDR1 is GTSNPN and CDR2 is SVGIG in the germline V gene (reference sequence). This chain's CDR3 is CAWSGTASSYNEQFF. The DNA for the CDR3 is TGTGCCTGGAGTGGAACTGCGAGCTCCTACAATGAGCAGTTCTTC.